This TCR beta chain was found in a study of technical replicates of blood from a few donors. Germline V gene sequence: CDR1 MNHEY, CDR2 SVGAGI. J gave up 7 bases and V 6 bases, and 4 bases lay outside the gene matches. The CDR3 sequence is 13 residues long. Sequencing used immunoSEQ multiplex PCR; TCRdb keeps in-frame clones, though not all of them. This sample has tens of thousands of clones, with around 93% found just once. This TCR derives from a human donor in good health. Some clones in this sample may be carry-over from other donors' samples. This chain links TRBV6-5 with TRBJ1-2; 11 bases align to TRBD1. Sequenced material: PBMCs. CDR3 DNA: TGTGCCAGCAGCGGACAGGGGGCTGGTGGCTACACCTTC. Encoded protein: CASSGQGAGGYTF.